This T cell receptor (beta chain) was observed in a study of CD8 T cells in ankylosing spondylitis. Notes on the study in general: Seemingly characteristic of ankylosing spondylitis blood was a TCR beta motif consisting of several highly homologous variants. The study looked at matched synovial fluid samples from ankylosing spondylitis patients. Disease-linked clones were reported to be significantly enriched there. Disease-linked clones displayed a CD8+ phenotype and appeared relatively rarely in peripheral blood. Previous work reported some of these motif variants in the synovial fluid and blood of reactive arthritis.

Germline V gene sequence: CDR1 SGHDT, CDR2 YYEEEE. Trimming took off 6 bases at V and 6 bases at J, with 28 bases between the two ends. The CDR3 extends over 17 amino acids. It was by quantitative 5'-RACE with molecular barcodes that TCR beta libraries were made. Via MiXCR, TCRdb re-called the 5' RACE reads, giving one row per CDR3 protein. The sample contains about 500,000 distinct CDR3 sequences, 5.3% of which appear only once. At least ten counts were recorded for this clonotype. The antigen is not known. The receptor's source is a male donor with ankylosing spondylitis. The V call is TRBV5-6, the J call TRBJ2-7; a possible D gene is TRBD1 (5 bases). Specimen: blood, either unsorted or a sorted T cell fraction (not recorded which). The DNA for the CDR3 is TGTGCCAGCATCTCCTTCCTTATGATCAGGGATCACGCCGAGCAGTACTTC. It translates to CASISFLMIRDHAEQYF. The whole variable domain, remainder taken from reference TRBV5-6 and TRBJ2-7, is DAGVTQSPTHLIKTRGQQVTLRCSPKSGHDTVSWYQQALGQGPQFIFQYYEEEERQRGNFPDRFSGHQFPNYSSELNVNALLLGDSALYLCASISFLMIRDHAEQYFGPGTRLTVT.